The clone carrying this T cell receptor beta chain was detected a few times. Its antigen is still unknown. This entry comes from a study of regulatory T cells in long-lasting Graves disease. V shed 3 bases and J shed 1 base, with 19 bases lying between them. The CDR3 covers 17 residues. Germline values: CDR1 LNHDA, CDR2 SQIVND (reference sequence). Time point meaning: persistent/refractory GD, antithyroid drugs over 5 years with positive TRAb. After RNA was extracted from PBMCs, the TCR library was made from it. Patients came through an endocrinology department, and that department was in Xi'an, China. EDTA tubes collected approximately 10 milliliters of peripheral blood. Library construction for TCR beta used iRepertoire HTBI primers and Arm-PCR of CDR3 regions. TCRdb reprocessed the multiplex PCR reads via MiXCR and lists one record per CDR3 protein. Of approximately 470,000 distinct CDR3 sequences in the sample, less than 25% were seen once.

General study findings and limits: What was studied was peripheral blood only, and not thyroid tissue. It was in persistent disease that TRBV28, TRBJ1-2 and TRBJ2-5 were favored.

The J gene is TRBJ2-7, the V gene TRBV19; D is possibly TRBD1 (5 bases). This receptor was taken from a female donor with Graves disease. Source: peripheral blood mononuclear cells (PBMCs), taken when the disease was refractory, from a patient treated with antithyroid drugs. CDR3 nucleotides: TGTGCCAGTAGTATGAGTGGGTGGATGGACACATCCTACGAGCAGTACTTC. It yields the protein CASSMSGWMDTSYEQYF.